This T cell receptor beta chain was identified during a study of response to subunit inactivated influenza vaccine. A single record per CDR3 protein comes from TCRdb applying MiXCR to the RT-PCR reads. Counted here are hundreds of thousands of distinct CDR3 sequences, 15% to 19% occurring once; the ten biggest clones make up approximately 10%. Specimen: PBMCs from blood, collected 12 days after vaccination. The TCR originated in a man in his forties or fifties who received an inactivated influenza vaccine.

The CDR3 here is CASSLGQAHPYEQYF. Written as DNA, the CDR3 is TGTGCCAGCAGCCTTGGACAGGCGCACCCCTACGAGCAGTACTTC. The rearrangement joins TRBV16 to TRBJ2-7, with TRBD1 identical over 7 bases. The CDR3 length is 15 residues. V gave up 4 bases and J gave up 2 bases; unmatched junction bases: 8. The V gene's germline CDR1 is KGHSY and CDR2 FQNENV.